A single sample gave rise to the 10 T cell receptor beta chains below, sequenced in a study of T cell repertoires in ileal Crohn's disease. TCRdb keeps only in-frame clones here, not all; method: immunoSEQ multiplex PCR. The profile covers about 17,000 clones, with approximately 60% appearing a single time and 6.5% taken by the ten largest. What was sequenced was ileal tissue. These receptors were taken from an adult with Crohn's disease.

V gene TRBV6-1 combines with J gene TRBJ2-7, with D perhaps matching TRBD2 (6 bases). Trimming took 2 bases from V and 5 from J, leaving 10 bases between them. CDR1 MNHNS and CDR2 SASEGT come from the germline V gene. This CDR3 contains 13 residues. CDR3 coding DNA: TGTGCCAGCAGTGAAACGGTAGCGGACGAGCAGTACTTC. The encoded protein is CASSETVADEQYF.

This clone was recorded a few times. V and J are TRBV4-2 and TRBJ1-1, with 7 bases identical to TRBD1. Trimming at V came to 0 bases and at J to 0 bases, leaving 10 bases not matched to a gene. This CDR3 region has 18 residues. Germline values: CDR1 LGHNA, CDR2 YNFKEQ. CDR3 nucleotide sequence: TGTGCCAGCAGCCAAGAAGTAGGGGACAGACTCATGAACACTGAAGCTTTCTTT. Translating it yields CASSQEVGDRLMNTEAFF.

The CDR3 region is CAWSVTSGYEQYF. DNA of the CDR3: TGTGCCTGGAGTGTAACTAGCGGCTACGAGCAGTACTTC. The gene calls are TRBV30 and TRBJ2-7, with 8 bases fitting TRBD2. Germline lookup yields CDR1 GTSNPN and CDR2 SVGIG (reference sequence). Germline trimming cut 0 bases from V and 3 bases from J; bases unmatched to any gene: 1. The CDR3 runs 13 residues.

By sample fraction, this clone is medium-sized (0.01 to 0.1%). The chain joins TRBV5-5 to TRBJ2-7; a weak D match, TRBD1 (5 bases). Germline CDR1 and CDR2: SGHKS and YYEKEE (reference sequence). Trimming took 0 bases from V and 4 from J, leaving 11 bases between them. The CDR3 loop spans 14 amino acids. CDR3 amino acids: CASSLEWGSYEQYF. The CDR3 DNA reads TGTGCCAGCAGCTTGGAGTGGGGCAGTTACGAGCAGTACTTC.

The genes are TRBV6-5 and TRBJ2-7; 9 bases line up with TRBD1. Losses at the gene ends were 6 bases for V and 5 bases for J; bases not matched to a gene: 5. This CDR3 contains 13 residues. Germline V gives CDR1 MNHEY, CDR2 SVGAGI. CDR3 DNA: TGTGCCAGCAGCAGGGGACAGGGAAACGAGCAGTACTTC. Its protein is CASSRGQGNEQYF.

This clone was found a few times. The V call is TRBV27, the J call TRBJ2-7; D is possibly TRBD2 (5 bases). The CDR3 consists of 14 residues. Germline CDR1 and CDR2: MNHEY and SMNVEV (reference sequence). Between the trimmed V and J ends, which lost 4 bases and 3 bases, there was a span of 13 bases. CDR3 coding DNA: TGTGCCAGCAGTTCCCTGGGCCGGGGCTACGAGCAGTACTTC. Amino acid sequence: CASSSLGRGYEQYF.

This clone has a handful of counts. The DNA of the CDR3 is TGCGCCAGCAGCCAAGGACCAGCGGGAGGCCCAACAGATGAGCAGTTCTTC. This translates into CASSQGPAGGPTDEQFF. This rearrangement joins TRBV4-3 to TRBJ2-1, with 9 nucleotides matching TRBD2. CDR3 length equals 17 residues. V lost 1 base, J lost 8 bases, and 12 bases stayed unmatched. Per germline, CDR1 LGHNA and CDR2 YSLEER.

This chain connects TRBV11-3 to TRBJ2-2; 9 nucleotides align to TRBD1. The V and J ends lost 5 bases and 2 bases, in that order; junction bases with no gene match: 9. The germline V gene encodes CDR1 SGHNT and CDR2 YENEEA. This CDR3 has 17 residues. Written as DNA, the CDR3 is TGTGCCAGCAGCCGGACCAACAGGGGGCCAAACACCGGGGAGCTGTTTTTT. Its translation: CASSRTNRGPNTGELFF.

Only a few counts were recorded for this clone. The chain combines TRBV7-9 with TRBJ2-7; D unclear. V dropped 8 bases and J dropped 3 bases, with 17 bases sitting between them. The germline CDR1 and CDR2 sequences are SEHNR and FQNEAQ (reference sequence). The CDR3 contains 14 residues. CDR3: CASLLGEAHYEQYF. CDR3 DNA sequence: TGTGCCAGCCTGCTTGGCGAGGCCCACTACGAGCAGTACTTC.

This clone showed up just once. The chain has TRBV6-1 and TRBJ2-7; a possible D gene is TRBD1 (8 bases). The V gene's germline CDR1 is MNHNS and CDR2 SASEGT. With 6 bases removed from V and 5 bases from J, the gap between germline ends came to 14 bases. This CDR3 is 13 amino acids long. The DNA of the CDR3 is TGTGCCAGCAGCCGACAGGGGAGGGACGAGCAGTACTTC. This codes for CASSRQGRDEQYF.